This T cell receptor beta chain emerged from a study of shared clonotypes between healthy human individuals. Study context: Three CD4 naive, three CD4 memory, two CD8 naive and one CD8 memory plate were used per donor. Study-wide points: Of the naive CD4 clonotypes, around 5.2% were shared across several donors. Generation of non-shared clonotypes was less probable than generation of clonotypes shared by all four donors.

The repertoire was sequenced with immunoSEQ multiplex PCR; TCRdb's copy has only in-frame clones and lacks some. The repertoire holds fewer than 850,000 clones, with roughly 96% as singletons. Turning to this clone: Its antigen remains unknown.

Naive CD8 cells comprised CD45RO-negative, CCR7-positively selected cells, excluding terminally differentiated effector memory CD45RA+ cells. The germline CDR1 and CDR2 sequences are SGHNT and YYREEE (reference sequence). The junction had 6 bases not matched to a gene; V was cut back by 4 bases and J by 4 bases. CDR3 length equals 14 residues. Sequencing was carried out using naive CD8+ T cells sorted from blood. This rearrangement joins TRBV5-4 to TRBJ2-3; 7 bases map to TRBD2. This clonotype was sampled from a man aged 25-45 years in good health. The CDR3 sequence is CASSIGGLPDTQYF. CDR3 nucleotide sequence: TGTGCCAGCAGCATCGGGGGGTTGCCAGATACGCAGTATTTT.